This is a list of T cell receptor beta chains from one sample in a study of cytomegalovirus exposure and HLA in healthy donors. This table comes from immunoSEQ multiplex PCR, and its TCRdb copy is limited to in-frame clones, with some not included. The repertoire has roughly 150,000 clones, around three fifths of them found once; the top ten carry approximately 2.9%. The sample was PBMCs. The receptors shown here come from a woman younger than 45 in good health and CMV-seropositive. Both conserved end residues are part of each CDR3. The D gene is left open where the match is weak. Some rows have no size entry. The others give once, few or many, or a class for an expanded clone.

j_gene | d_gene | v_gene | abundance | CDR3aa | CDR3nt
TRBJ2-5 | TRBD2 | TRBV4-2 | - | CASSQGAPTSGGGEQETQYF | TGTGCCAGCAGCCAAGGGGCCCCCACTAGTGGCGGGGGTGAACAAGAGACCCAGTACTTC
TRBJ2-7 | TRBD2 | TRBV19 | - | CASSNPLAGYEQYF | TGTGCCAGTAGTAACCCCCTAGCGGGCTACGAGCAGTACTTC
TRBJ2-2 | TRBD1 | TRBV2 | few | CASSQQGTGELFF | TGTGCCAGCAGCCAACAGGGGACCGGGGAGCTGTTTTTT
TRBJ2-3 | TRBD2 | TRBV10-3 | few | CAIGASGLTDTQYF | TGTGCCATCGGAGCTAGCGGGCTCACAGATACGCAGTATTTT
TRBJ2-7 | - | TRBV6-5 | few | CASRTTGYEQYF | TGTGCCAGCAGAACAACAGGGTACGAGCAGTACTTC
TRBJ2-3 | TRBD2 | TRBV9 | - | CASSVNSGRSKDTQYF | TGTGCCAGCAGCGTAAATAGCGGGAGATCAAAGGATACGCAGTATTTT
TRBJ2-1 | TRBD2 | TRBV5-1 | - | CASSRLAFSYNEQFF | TGCGCCAGCAGCAGACTAGCGTTTTCCTACAATGAGCAGTTCTTC
TRBJ2-3 | - | TRBV9 | - | CASSVRGSSTDTQYF | TGTGCCAGCAGCGTAAGGGGTTCTAGCACAGATACGCAGTATTTT
TRBJ2-1 | TRBD2 | TRBV7-9 | once | CASSTTGTSGRARQFF | TGTGCCAGCAGCACCACCGGGACTAGCGGGAGGGCCCGGCAGTTCTTC
TRBJ1-6 | - | TRBV6-5 | - | CASRAPAGVTPLHF | TGTGCCAGCAGAGCCCCCGCAGGGGTCACACCCCTCCACTTT
TRBJ2-5 | TRBD2 | TRBV9 | few | CASSVATGTKRAQYF | TGTGCCAGCAGCGTGGCAACCGGGACTAAGAGGGCCCAGTACTTC
TRBJ2-1 | - | TRBV7-9 | - | CASSSLTSMRTAVNEQFF | TGTGCCAGCAGCTCCTTAACATCAATGAGGACAGCTGTCAATGAGCAGTTCTTC
TRBJ2-7 | TRBD1 | TRBV6-6 | - | CASSYGDRAYEQYF | TGTGCCAGCAGTTACGGGGACAGAGCCTACGAGCAGTACTTC
TRBJ1-2 | - | TRBV5-6 | - | CASSLVVTVGRGYTF | TGTGCCAGCAGCCTCGTAGTAACAGTTGGTAGGGGCTACACCTTC
TRBJ1-1 | - | TRBV2 | - | CASVGQPNTEAFF | TGTGCCAGTGTGGGACAACCGAACACTGAAGCTTTCTTT
TRBJ2-6 | - | TRBV6-1 | - | CASSEDGGSGANVLTF | TGTGCCAGCAGTGAAGACGGGGGCTCTGGGGCCAACGTCCTGACTTTC
TRBJ2-7 | - | TRBV11-2 | - | CASSPRTPYEQYF | TGTGCCAGCAGCCCCCGCACACCCTACGAGCAGTACTTC
TRBJ1-1 | TRBD1 | TRBV6-1 | - | CASSEGQGETEAFF | TGTGCCAGCAGTGAAGGGCAGGGGGAAACTGAAGCTTTCTTT
TRBJ2-1 | TRBD2 | TRBV9 | - | CASSATSGISLNEQFF | TGTGCCAGCAGCGCAACTAGCGGGATATCCTTAAATGAGCAGTTCTTC
TRBJ2-1 | - | TRBV9 | once | CASSVGQYNEQFF | TGTGCCAGCAGCGTCGGACAGTACAATGAGCAGTTCTTC
TRBJ2-3 | - | TRBV30 | - | CAWSRRGLTTDTQYF | TGTGCCTGGAGTAGGCGGGGGCTGACCACAGATACGCAGTATTTT
TRBJ2-5 | - | TRBV7-2 | few | CASSLRVVQYF | TGTGCCAGCAGCTTGCGGGTTGTCCAGTACTTC
TRBJ2-7 | TRBD1 | TRBV2 | once | CASLKGTGLYEQYF | TGTGCCAGCCTAAAAGGGACAGGACTCTACGAGCAGTACTTC